This record covers a single TCR beta chain. This sample is drawn from a study of blood T cell repertoires in COVID-19. The wider study: COVID-19 samples collected from the United States, Italy and Spain covered acute and convalescent phases. T cells, B-cell-depleted T cells, or PBMCs provided the cDNA or gDNA that served as material.

From germline, CDR1 is WNHNN and CDR2 SYGVQD (reference sequence). This CDR3 is 12 amino acids long. The V and J ends lost 8 bases and 4 bases respectively, with 11 bases between them. Per the authors' pipeline: Reference gene primer amplification gave estimated nucleated cell counts. Only in-frame clones appear in the TCRdb table, and some are missing; sequencing was by immunoSEQ multiplex PCR. V, J and clone size derive from that table, while D and trimming were established from the DNA sequence. The sample holds under 300,000 clones, around 90% seen once. This receptor was identified in a woman between 25 and 40 years old with acute or convalescent COVID-19. The chain recombines TRBV10-1 with TRBJ1-2, with D unclear. Sequences were obtained from peripheral blood. Here the CDR3 reads CASRSGSYGYTF. The CDR3 bases are TGCGCCAGCCGGAGCGGGTCCTATGGCTACACCTTC.